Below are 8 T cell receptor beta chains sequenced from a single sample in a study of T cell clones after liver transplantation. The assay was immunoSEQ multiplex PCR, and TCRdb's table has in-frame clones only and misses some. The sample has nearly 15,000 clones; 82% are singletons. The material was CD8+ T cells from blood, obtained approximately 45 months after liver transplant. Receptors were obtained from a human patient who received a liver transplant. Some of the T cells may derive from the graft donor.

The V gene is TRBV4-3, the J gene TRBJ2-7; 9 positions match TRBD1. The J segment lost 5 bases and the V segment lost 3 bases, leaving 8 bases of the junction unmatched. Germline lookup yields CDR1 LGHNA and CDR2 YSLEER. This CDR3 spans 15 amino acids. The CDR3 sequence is CASSQARTGAHEQYF. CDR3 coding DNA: TGCGCCAGCAGCCAGGCTCGGACAGGGGCCCACGAGCAGTACTTC.

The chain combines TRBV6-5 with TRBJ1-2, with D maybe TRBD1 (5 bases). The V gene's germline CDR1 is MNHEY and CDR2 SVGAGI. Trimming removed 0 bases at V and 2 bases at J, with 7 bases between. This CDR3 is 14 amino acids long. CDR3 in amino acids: CASSYSRGNYGYTF. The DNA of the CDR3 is TGTGCCAGCAGTTACTCACGGGGGAACTATGGCTACACCTTC.

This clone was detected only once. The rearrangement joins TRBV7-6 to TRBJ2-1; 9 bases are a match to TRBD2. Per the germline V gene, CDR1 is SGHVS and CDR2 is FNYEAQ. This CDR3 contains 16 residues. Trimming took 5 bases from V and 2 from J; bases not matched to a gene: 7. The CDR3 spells CASSPRGGETYNEQFF. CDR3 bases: TGTGCCAGCAGCCCACGCGGGGGGGAGACCTACAATGAGCAGTTCTTC.

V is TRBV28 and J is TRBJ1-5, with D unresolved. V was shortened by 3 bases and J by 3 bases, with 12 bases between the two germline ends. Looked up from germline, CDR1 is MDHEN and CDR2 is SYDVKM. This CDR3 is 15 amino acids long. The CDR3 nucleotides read TGTGCCAGCAGTTTGGGTGACACTTTCAATCAGCCCCAGCATTTT. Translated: CASSLGDTFNQPQHF.

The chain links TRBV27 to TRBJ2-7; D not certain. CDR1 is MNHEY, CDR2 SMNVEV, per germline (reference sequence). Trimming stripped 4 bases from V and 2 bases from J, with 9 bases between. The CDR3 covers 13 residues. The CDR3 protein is CASSSSTPYEQYF. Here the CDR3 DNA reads TGTGCCAGCAGTTCCTCGACCCCCTACGAGCAGTACTTC.

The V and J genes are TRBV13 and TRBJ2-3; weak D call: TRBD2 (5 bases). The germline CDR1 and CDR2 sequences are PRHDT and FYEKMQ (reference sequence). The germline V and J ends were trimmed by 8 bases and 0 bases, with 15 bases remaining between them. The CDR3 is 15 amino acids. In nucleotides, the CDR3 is TGTGCCAGCTCAGGTAGGACTGCCAGCACAGATACGCAGTATTTT. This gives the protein CASSGRTASTDTQYF. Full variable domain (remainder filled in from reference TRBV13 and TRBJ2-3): AAGVIQSPRHLIKEKRETATLKCYPIPRHDTVYWYQQGPGQDPQFLISFYEKMQSDKGSIPDRFSAQQFSDYHSELNMSSLELGDSALYFCASSGRTASTDTQYFGPGTRLTVL.

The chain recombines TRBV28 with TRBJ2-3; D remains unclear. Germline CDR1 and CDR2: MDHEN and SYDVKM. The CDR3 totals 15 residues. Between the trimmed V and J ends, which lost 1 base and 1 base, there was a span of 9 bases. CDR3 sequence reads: CASSLLPSGTDTQYF. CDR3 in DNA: TGTGCCAGCAGTTTATTGCCTTCAGGCACAGATACGCAGTATTTT. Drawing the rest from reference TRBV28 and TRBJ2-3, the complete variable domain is DVKVTQSSRYLVKRTGEKVFLECVQDMDHENMFWYRQDPGLGLRLIYFSYDVKMKEKGDIPEGYSVSREKKERFSLILESASTNQTSMYLCASSLLPSGTDTQYFGPGTRLTVL.

This CDR3 reads CSVERWGATGELFF. The CDR3 region has the DNA TGCAGCGTTGAACGCTGGGGAGCCACCGGGGAGCTGTTTTTT. J is TRBJ2-2 and V is TRBV29-1, with D maybe TRBD2 (5 bases). Trimming left V 2 bases short and J 4 bases short, with 11 bases between. The CDR3 sequence is 14 residues long. CDR1 is SQVTM, CDR2 ANQGSEA, per germline.